The 10 T cell receptor beta chains reported below all come from one sample, sequenced in a study of CD8+ T cells in alopecia areata (dated by TCRdb to the late 2010s). The library was obtained by the immunoSEQ multiplex PCR assay. RNA was extracted from all samples and reverse transcribed into cDNA as template for TCR sequencing. TCRdb carries this immuneACCESS record with in-frame sequences only. Its versions omit some clonotypes, under half of them owing to an unresolved V gene in the studies checked, with the rest unexplained. The sample table shows about 270,000 clones, and roughly 60% are seen once. The ten largest account for 0.75% to 0.95% of the sample. The treatment or condition label of this sample denotes: oral pan-JAK inhibitor, 5-10 mg twice daily. The source was CD4+ T cells sorted from blood, collected at week 52, from a patient treated with tofacitinib. Receptor source: a human donor with alopecia areata.

This chain joins TRBV7-9 and TRBJ2-2, with 7 bases matching TRBD2. CDR1 is SEHNR, CDR2 FQNEAQ, per germline (reference sequence). This CDR3 has 15 residues. The junction had 5 bases not matched to a gene; V was cut back by 5 bases and J by 2 bases. CDR3 protein: CASSPSGGNTGELFF. Here the CDR3 DNA reads TGTGCCAGCAGCCCCTCGGGGGGAAACACCGGGGAGCTGTTTTTT.

This clone was seen a handful of times. The chain combines TRBV6-6 with TRBJ1-1, with D unresolved. V was trimmed by 6 bases and J by 1 base, leaving 12 bases between them. Germline lookup yields CDR1 MNHNY and CDR2 SVGAGI (reference sequence). This CDR3 has 14 amino acids. The CDR3 sequence is CASSHPGENTEAFF. CDR3 DNA: TGTGCCAGCAGCCACCCGGGAGAGAACACTGAAGCTTTCTTT.

This clone was seen ten or more times. V gene TRBV7-9 combines with J gene TRBJ1-4; D uncertain. The CDR3 has 15 amino acids. V gave up 0 bases and J gave up 8 bases, with 13 bases separating them. Germline CDR1 SEHNR, CDR2 FQNEAQ (reference sequence). The CDR3 DNA reads as TGTGCCAGCAGCTTAGCGGAAGGGATTGGAGAAAAACTGTTTTTT. It codes for CASSLAEGIGEKLFF.

The gene calls are TRBV30 and TRBJ1-6; D call uncertain. The ends were cut back, 4 bases at V and 0 bases at J, with 10 bases in the middle. Germline V gene data show CDR1 as GTSNPN and CDR2 as SVGIG (reference sequence). This CDR3 contains 15 residues. The CDR3 sequence is CAWIPISSYNSPLHF. The CDR3 coding sequence is TGTGCCTGGATCCCGATCTCCTCCTATAATTCACCCCTCCACTTT.

The V and J genes are TRBV5-8 and TRBJ2-7, with 9 bases that match TRBD1. V was pared by 5 bases and J by 1 base, with 19 bases of the junction left unmatched. CDR1 and CDR2 from the germline V gene are SGHTS and YDEGEE. There are 19 residues in the CDR3. The CDR3 reads CASSLEFGWPGQGSYEQYF. The DNA of the CDR3 is TGTGCCAGCAGTCTGGAATTCGGGTGGCCAGGACAGGGGTCCTACGAGCAGTACTTC.

The chain recombines TRBV30 with TRBJ1-6; unclear D gene. Between the trimmed V and J ends, which lost 0 bases and 7 bases, there was a span of 1 base. The CDR3 is 11 residues long. Germline V gene data show CDR1 as GTSNPN and CDR2 as SVGIG (reference sequence). CDR3 in amino acids: CAWSVNSPLHF. The CDR3 DNA sequence: TGTGCCTGGAGTGTAAATTCACCCCTCCACTTT.

The V gene is TRBV5-1, the J gene TRBJ2-4; no clear D gene. Germline values: CDR1 SGHRS, CDR2 YFSETQ. V was shortened by 2 bases and J by 9 bases, with 6 bases between the two germline ends. This CDR3 has 11 residues. This CDR3 reads CASSFSGIQYF. The CDR3 DNA reads TGCGCCAGCAGCTTTTCGGGCATTCAGTACTTC.

This clone was observed a single time. The chain combines TRBV5-1 with TRBJ2-2, with D possibly TRBD2 on 6 matching bases. The CDR3 totals 15 residues. In germline, CDR1 is SGHRS, CDR2 YFSETQ. Trimming removed 0 bases from V and 3 bases from J, with 9 bases in between. CDR3 nucleotide sequence: TGCGCCAGCAGCTTGGACCCGGGAGACACCGGGGAGCTGTTTTTT. Protein: CASSLDPGDTGELFF.

The chain links TRBV4-1 to TRBJ2-3, with 10 bases identical to TRBD2. V dropped 0 bases and J dropped 4; count of bases not matched to a gene: 7. The CDR3 has 17 residues. Germline loops: CDR1 MGHRA, CDR2 YSYEKL. CDR3 bases: TGCGCCAGCAGCCAAGAGGAAAGCGGGGGGGCATCAGATACGCAGTATTTT. Encoded protein: CASSQEESGGASDTQYF.

The chain has TRBV2 and TRBJ2-5; 7 nucleotides agree with TRBD2. This CDR3 region has 14 residues. Per germline, CDR1 SNHLY and CDR2 FYNNEI. The V and J ends lost 5 bases and 2 bases, in that order; junction bases with no gene match: 5. This CDR3 is CASSSLSGQETQYF. The DNA for the CDR3 is TGTGCCAGCAGTTCCCTTAGCGGGCAAGAGACCCAGTACTTC. Filled out from reference TRBV2 and TRBJ2-5, the complete variable domain reads EPEVTQTPSHQVTQMGQEVILRCVPISNHLYFYWYRQILGQKVEFLVSFYNNEISEKSEIFDDQFSVERPDGSNFTLKIRSTKLEDSAMYFCASSSLSGQETQYFGPGTRLLVL.